The 19 T cell receptor beta chains below all came from one sample that was sequenced in a study of T cells in localized non-small cell lung cancer (dated by TCRdb to 2020 to 2022). Library prep was done by the immunoSEQ multiplex PCR assay. TCRdb took this table from immuneACCESS and kept in-frame rearrangements with V and J called. Such tables lack part of the clones; where checked against another copy, unresolved V genes explain under half of the gap, and the rest is unexplained. Across this sample there are approximately 76,000 clones, with approximately 80% seen only once. Of the sample, more than 9% falls within the top ten clones. Material: peripheral blood, obtained before any cancer treatment. These receptors were collected from a female donor older than 55 with stage I lung adenocarcinoma.

The chain recombines TRBV14 with TRBJ2-3; a weak D match, TRBD1 (6 bases). V was clipped by 3 bases and J by 2 bases, with 12 bases between them. The germline V gene encodes CDR1 SGHDN and CDR2 FVKESK. This CDR3 has 15 amino acids. CDR3 nucleotides: TGTGCCAGCAGCCAGATACAGGGCTCCACAGATACGCAGTATTTT. Encoded protein: CASSQIQGSTDTQYF.

This clone showed up just a few times. This rearrangement joins TRBV27 to TRBJ1-2; possible D gene TRBD1, 5 bases. Germline V gene lookup returns CDR1 MNHEY and CDR2 SMNVEV (reference sequence). The CDR3 length is 14 residues. The germline V and J ends were trimmed by 0 bases and 8 bases, with 13 bases remaining between them. DNA of the CDR3: TGTGCCAGCAGTTTATCGGGGACCTCGTACGGCTACACCTTC. Translating gives CASSLSGTSYGYTF.

The chain uses TRBV9 and TRBJ1-1; maybe TRBD1 (5 bases). Trimming pared 0 bases from V and 0 bases from J, leaving 21 bases between. The CDR3 spans 19 residues. Germline assignment: CDR1 SGDLS and CDR2 YYNGEE. The DNA for the CDR3 is TGTGCCAGCAGCGTAGACGGGAGCCCGGGGGTCGGGATGAACACTGAAGCTTTCTTT. As protein: CASSVDGSPGVGMNTEAFF.

This sequence joins TRBV14 and TRBJ2-1; D may correspond to TRBD1 or TRBD2 (5 bases each). Trimming left V 4 bases short and J 7 bases short, with 14 bases between. CDR3 length: 14 amino acids. Germline V gene sequence: CDR1 SGHDN, CDR2 FVKESK. The CDR3 DNA is TGTGCCAGCAGCCTCCGGGGCTTCATGAATGAGCAGTTCTTC. Translating it yields CASSLRGFMNEQFF.

This chain links TRBV5-6 with TRBJ2-3; 9 nucleotides line up with TRBD2. V lost 3 bases and J lost 7; bases outside the gene matches: 9. Germline assignment: CDR1 SGHDT and CDR2 YYEEEE. This CDR3 region has 15 residues. CDR3 sequence (DNA): TGTGCCAGCAGCTGGGAGCGGGAGGAGCGAAATACGCAGTATTTT. Residues: CASSWEREERNTQYF. The variable domain in full, completed from reference TRBV5-6 and TRBJ2-3, reads DAGVTQSPTHLIKTRGQQVTLRCSPKSGHDTVSWYQQALGQGPQFIFQYYEEEERQRGNFPDRFSGHQFPNYSSELNVNALLLGDSALYLCASSWEREERNTQYFGPGTRLTVL.

This clone has just one count. In DNA, the CDR3 is TGTGCCAGCAGTTACTCGACAGTTACCGGGGAGCTGTTTTTT. It codes for CASSYSTVTGELFF. This chain joins TRBV6-5 and TRBJ2-2, with TRBD1 as a possible D gene (5 bases). Germline CDR1 and CDR2: MNHEY and SVGAGI. V dropped 0 bases and J dropped 5 bases, with 7 bases sitting between them. CDR3 length: 14 residues.

The V and J genes are TRBV7-2 and TRBJ1-2; 7 nucleotides line up with TRBD1. The V gene end was trimmed by 1 base and the J gene end by 1 base; junction bases not matched to a gene: 6. The CDR3 loop spans 16 amino acids. From germline, CDR1 is SGHTA and CDR2 FQGNSA. The CDR3 reads CASSLGIQGSNYGYTF. The DNA of the CDR3 is TGTGCCAGCAGCTTAGGAATACAGGGGAGTAACTATGGCTACACCTTC.

This chain connects TRBV6-5 to TRBJ2-7, with D tentatively TRBD1 (5 bases). With 2 bases removed from V and 5 bases from J, the gap between germline ends came to 16 bases. The CDR3 length is 15 residues. Germline-derived CDR1 and CDR2 are MNHEY and SVGAGI. The CDR3 here is CASSYTPTAQDEQYF. CDR3 sequence (DNA): TGTGCCAGCAGTTACACACCGACTGCACAGGACGAGCAGTACTTC.

Of note for this clone: Other DNA variants within this sample encode the same CDR3. DNA for the CDR3: TGTGCCAGCAGCTTAGAAGCGGGCCAATACAATGAGCAGTTCTTC. It translates to CASSLEAGQYNEQFF. This rearrangement joins TRBV7-9 to TRBJ2-1; D perhaps matches TRBD2 (6 bases). The germline CDR1 and CDR2 sequences are SEHNR and FQNEAQ (reference sequence). Trimming stripped 1 base from V and 4 bases from J, with 11 bases between. The CDR3 consists of 15 residues.

This rearrangement joins TRBV27 to TRBJ2-7; D not certain. The V and J ends lost 0 bases and 6 bases respectively, with 9 bases between them. Germline V gene data show CDR1 as MNHEY and CDR2 as SMNVEV (reference sequence). The CDR3 is 13 residues long. The chain's CDR3 is CASSLSSHSEQYF. In DNA, the CDR3 is TGTGCCAGCAGTTTATCTTCCCACTCCGAGCAGTACTTC.

CDR3 residues: CASTQTSGGKSPLHF. CDR3 nucleotide sequence: TGTGCCAGTACCCAAACCTCAGGGGGCAAATCACCCCTCCACTTT. This rearrangement joins TRBV19 to TRBJ1-6, with 8 bases identical to TRBD1. The length of the CDR3 is 15 residues. Germline V gives CDR1 LNHDA, CDR2 SQIVND (reference sequence). J was trimmed by 10 bases and V by 7 bases; bases with no gene match: 12.

J is TRBJ1-1 and V is TRBV2; D call uncertain. Trimming removed 2 bases at V and 8 bases at J, with 12 bases between. There are 13 residues in the CDR3. Germline CDR1 reads SNHLY; CDR2 reads FYNNEI. The CDR3 is CASSERIIGEAFF. The CDR3 DNA follows: TGTGCCAGCAGTGAAAGAATCATTGGGGAAGCTTTCTTT.

This chain connects TRBV6-5 to TRBJ2-1; weak D call: TRBD2 (6 bases). Trimming took 2 bases from V and 4 from J, leaving 15 bases between them. The germline V gene has CDR1 MNHEY and CDR2 SVGAGI. The CDR3 sequence is 16 residues long. DNA of the CDR3: TGTGCCAGCAGTTACGCTGGGGCCGGAGGGTACAATGAGCAGTTCTTC. Translating it yields CASSYAGAGGYNEQFF.

The chain links TRBV11-1 to TRBJ2-5; the D call may be TRBD1 or TRBD2 (6 bases each). Germline V gene data show CDR1 as SGHAT and CDR2 as FQDESV (reference sequence). This CDR3 has 14 amino acids. V lost 5 bases and J 1 base, leaving 11 bases between the germline ends. The CDR3 reads CASSLGGSQETQYF. CDR3 nucleotide sequence: TGTGCCAGCAGCCTGGGGGGCAGCCAAGAGACCCAGTACTTC.

In its sample, this clone was seen a few times. The chain combines TRBV5-1 with TRBJ2-2; D unclear. The V end was cut by 1 base, the J end by 4 bases, with 5 bases between. The CDR3 sequence is 13 residues long. From germline, CDR1 is SGHRS and CDR2 YFSETQ. This CDR3 reads CASSLYVTGELFF. The CDR3 DNA reads as TGCGCCAGCAGCTTGTACGTCACCGGGGAGCTGTTTTTT. Supplemented by reference TRBV5-1 and TRBJ2-2, the full variable domain reads KAGVTQTPRYLIKTRGQQVTLSCSPISGHRSVSWYQQTPGQGLQFLFEYFSETQRNKGNFPGRFSGRQFSNSRSEMNVSTLELGDSALYLCASSLYVTGELFFGEGSRLTVL.

The chain links TRBV7-8 to TRBJ1-1; D is possibly TRBD1 (5 bases). Germline V lookup: CDR1 SGHVS, CDR2 FQNEAQ. V lost 8 bases, J lost 4 bases, and 14 bases lay in between. There are 13 residues in the CDR3. The CDR3 sequence is CASRLGGGTEAFF. The CDR3 nucleotides read TGTGCCAGCCGGCTTGGGGGGGGCACTGAAGCTTTCTTT.

In its sample, this clone was seen a few times. CDR3 bases: TGCGCCAGCAGCTTGGGGGGCGGGGGCCCCAATGAAAAACTGTTTTTT. This sequence encodes CASSLGGGGPNEKLFF. The gene calls are TRBV5-1 and TRBJ1-4, with D possibly matching TRBD1 (6 bases). The CDR3 length is 16 residues. Germline-derived CDR1 and CDR2 are SGHRS and YFSETQ. Trimming pared 0 bases from V and 5 bases from J, leaving 14 bases between.

This chain joins TRBV19 and TRBJ2-3; possibly TRBD2 for D (7 bases). The CDR3 has 15 residues. V gave up 1 base and J gave up 6 bases, with 14 bases separating them. Germline V gene sequence: CDR1 LNHDA, CDR2 SQIVND (reference sequence). This CDR3 is CASSIGGGAGDTQYF. CDR3 DNA: TGTGCCAGTAGTATAGGTGGGGGGGCCGGTGATACGCAGTATTTT. The variable domain in full, completed from reference TRBV19 and TRBJ2-3, reads DGGITQSPKYLFRKEGQNVTLSCEQNLNHDAMYWYRQDPGQGLRLIYYSQIVNDFQKGDIAEGYSVSREKKESFPLTVTSAQKNPTAFYLCASSIGGGAGDTQYFGPGTRLTVL.

The rearrangement joins TRBV7-6 to TRBJ2-7, with 10 nucleotides matching TRBD2. The CDR3 spans 16 residues. V lost 0 bases and J lost 6; bases outside the gene matches: 8. Looked up from germline, CDR1 is SGHVS and CDR2 is FNYEAQ. The CDR3 DNA reads as TGTGCCAGCAGCTTAGCACTAGCGGGACCTGGTCTCGAGCAGTACTTC. Amino acids: CASSLALAGPGLEQYF.